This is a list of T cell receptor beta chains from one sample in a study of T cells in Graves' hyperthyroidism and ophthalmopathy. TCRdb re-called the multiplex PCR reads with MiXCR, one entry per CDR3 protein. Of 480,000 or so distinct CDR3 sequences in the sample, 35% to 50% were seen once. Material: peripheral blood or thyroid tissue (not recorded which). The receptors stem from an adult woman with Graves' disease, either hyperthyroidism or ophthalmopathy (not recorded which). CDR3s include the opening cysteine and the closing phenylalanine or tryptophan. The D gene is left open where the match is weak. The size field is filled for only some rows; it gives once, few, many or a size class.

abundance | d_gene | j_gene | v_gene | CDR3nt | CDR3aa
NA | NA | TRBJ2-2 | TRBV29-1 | TGCAGCGTTGCACTCACCGGGAAGCTGTTTTTT | CSVALTGKLFF
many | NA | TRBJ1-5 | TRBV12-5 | TGTGCTAGTGGTTCTCCTGGCAGGGGCAAGCCCCAGCATTTT | CASGSPGRGKPQHF
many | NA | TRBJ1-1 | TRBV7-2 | TGTGCCAGCAGGGGAGGGGGGGTTTCTGAAGCTTTCTTT | CASRGGGVSEAFF
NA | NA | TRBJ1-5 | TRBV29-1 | TGCAGCGTTGACGCCCAGGCTACCGGGGAGCCCCAGCATTTT | CSVDAQATGEPQHF
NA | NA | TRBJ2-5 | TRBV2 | TGTGCCAGCAGTTCTTTACAAGAGACCCAGTACTTC | CASSSLQETQYF
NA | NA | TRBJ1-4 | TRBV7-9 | TGTGCCAGCAGCCCGGGAAGTATCCTGGGAAAACTGTTTTTT | CASSPGSILGKLFF
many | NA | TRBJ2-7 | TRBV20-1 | TGCAGTGCTAAGAGGACGGCTACCTACGAGCAGTACTTC | CSAKRTATYEQYF
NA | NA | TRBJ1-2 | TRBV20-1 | TGCAGTGCTTACAGGGTTCGGGGCACTTCCGGGGACGATGGCTACACCTTC | CSAYRVRGTSGDDGYTF
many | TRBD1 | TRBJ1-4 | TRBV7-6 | TGTGCCAGCAGCAAGGACCCCTTTACAGGGGGAGGTGAAAAACTGTTTTTT | CASSKDPFTGGGEKLFF
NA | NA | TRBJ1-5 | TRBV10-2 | TGCGCCAGCAGTGAACAGGGTGCTGGCAATCAGCCCCAGCATTTT | CASSEQGAGNQPQHF
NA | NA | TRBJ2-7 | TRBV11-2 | TGTGCCAGCAGCTTAGCGGTCGACACACCCTACGAGCAGTACTTC | CASSLAVDTPYEQYF
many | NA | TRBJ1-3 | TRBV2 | TGTGCCAGCAATATCGGGGGGGCGAACGGAAACACCATATATTTT | CASNIGGANGNTIYF
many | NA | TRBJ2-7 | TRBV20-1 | TGCAGTGCTAGATTCGGGAGCTCCTACGAGCAGTACTTC | CSARFGSSYEQYF
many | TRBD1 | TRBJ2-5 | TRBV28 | TGTGCCAGCAGTTTCAGGGGGCACGCTGAGACCCAGTACTTC | CASSFRGHAETQYF
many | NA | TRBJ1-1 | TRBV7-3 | TGTGCCAGCAGCCGACGAGCCTCAGACAGGAACACTGAAGCTTTCTTT | CASSRRASDRNTEAFF
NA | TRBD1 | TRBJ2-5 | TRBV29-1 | TGCAGCGTCAGTTCCGGGACAGGGGGCTCTAAGGAGACCCAGTACTTC | CSVSSGTGGSKETQYF
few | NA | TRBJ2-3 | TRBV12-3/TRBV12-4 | TGTGCCAGCAGCCGCGGGCGGAGCACAGATACGCAGTATTTT | CASSRGRSTDTQYF
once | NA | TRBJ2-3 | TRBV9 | TGTGCCAGCAGCGGGAGTGGACAGTCTTCAGATACGCAGTATTTT | CASSGSGQSSDTQYF
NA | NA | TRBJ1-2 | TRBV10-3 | TGTGCCATCAGTGAGCCCGGGGGCAGCCCCCAAGGGGGAAATGGCTACACCTTC | CAISEPGGSPQGGNGYTF
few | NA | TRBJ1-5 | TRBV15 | TGTGCCACCAGCAGAGATAGATTAAGCAATCAGCCCCAGCATTTT | CATSRDRLSNQPQHF
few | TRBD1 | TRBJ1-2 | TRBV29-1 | TGCAGCGCCTGGGACAGGGACGGCTACACCTTC | CSAWDRDGYTF
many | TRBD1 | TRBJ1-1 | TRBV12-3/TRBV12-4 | TGTGCCAGCAGCAACGGACAGGGATACACTGAAGCTTTCTTT | CASSNGQGYTEAFF
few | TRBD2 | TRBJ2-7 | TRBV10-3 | TGTGCCATCAGTGATTGGACTAGCGGGCTCAAGGAGCAGTACTTC | CAISDWTSGLKEQYF
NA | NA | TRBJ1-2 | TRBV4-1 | TGCGCCAGCAGCCAAGAAGGTGGACTCTATGGCTACACCTTC | CASSQEGGLYGYTF
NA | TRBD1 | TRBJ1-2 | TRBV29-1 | TGCAGCGCTGGTCTCGGCGGGACAGGTTCGGATGGCTACACCTTC | CSAGLGGTGSDGYTF
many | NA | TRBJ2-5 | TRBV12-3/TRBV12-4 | TGTGCCAGCACTGCCGGTTCCGCTTGGGAGACCCAGTACTTC | CASTAGSAWETQYF
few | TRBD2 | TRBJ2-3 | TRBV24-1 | TGTGCCACCAGTGACCCCAGCGGGAGGGCACAGGGAGATACGCAGTATTTT | CATSDPSGRAQGDTQYF
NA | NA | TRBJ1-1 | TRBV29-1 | TGCAGCGTTGAAGAGGGGGCTCCGAACACTGAAGCTTTCTTT | CSVEEGAPNTEAFF
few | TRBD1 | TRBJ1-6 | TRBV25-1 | TGTGCCAGCAGTGACAGGGACAGGGGGCAAAATTCACCCCTCCACTTT | CASSDRDRGQNSPLHF
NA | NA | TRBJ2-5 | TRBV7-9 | TGTGCCAGCATAGCCAGGGGGACTAGGGAAGAGACCCAGTACTTC | CASIARGTREETQYF
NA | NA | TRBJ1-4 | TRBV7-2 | TGTGCCAGCAGCTTCCCGGGGACATATGAAAAACTGTTTTTT | CASSFPGTYEKLFF
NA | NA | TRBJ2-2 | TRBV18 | TGTGCCAGCTCACCAAACAAGGCGAACACCGGGGAGCTGTTTTTT | CASSPNKANTGELFF
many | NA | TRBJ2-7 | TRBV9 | TGTGCCAGCAGCCCGAGTGGGACAAACTACGAGCAGTACTTC | CASSPSGTNYEQYF
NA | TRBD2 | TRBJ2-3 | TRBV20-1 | TGCAGTGCCACCAGCGGGAGTACAGATACGCAGTATTTT | CSATSGSTDTQYF
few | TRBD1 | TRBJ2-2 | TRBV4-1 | TGCGCCAGCAGCCAGGGCGACAGGGACGGGGAGCTGTTTTTT | CASSQGDRDGELFF
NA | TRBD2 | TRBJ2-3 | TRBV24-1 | TGTGCCACGGCGACTAGCGGGATTAGTACGCAGTATTTT | CATATSGISTQYF
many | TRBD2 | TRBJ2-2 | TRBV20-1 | TGCAGTGCTAGAGACGGAGGGGCTAGCGGTACCGGGGAGCTGTTTTTT | CSARDGGASGTGELFF
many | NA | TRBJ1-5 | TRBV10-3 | TGTGCCATCAGTGAGTCGAGGACGGTGACCCAGGCTCAGCCCCAGCATTTT | CAISESRTVTQAQPQHF
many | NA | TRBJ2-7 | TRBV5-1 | TGCGCCAGCAGATACAGGGAGGGCGAGCAGTACTTC | CASRYREGEQYF
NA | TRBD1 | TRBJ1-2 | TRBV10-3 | TGTGCCATCAGGGGAGGACAGGGGGTAGGGGATGGCTACACCTTC | CAIRGGQGVGDGYTF
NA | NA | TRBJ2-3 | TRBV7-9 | TGTGCCAGCAGCTTTGGAGGGGCCACAGATACGCAGTATTTT | CASSFGGATDTQYF
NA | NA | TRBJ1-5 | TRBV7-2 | TGTGCCAGCAGCTTTATGACTGCCCAAGAGACCCAGCATTTT | CASSFMTAQETQHF
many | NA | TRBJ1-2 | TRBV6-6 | TGTGCCAGCAGTTTAGACAGTGGATTATATGGCTACACCTTC | CASSLDSGLYGYTF